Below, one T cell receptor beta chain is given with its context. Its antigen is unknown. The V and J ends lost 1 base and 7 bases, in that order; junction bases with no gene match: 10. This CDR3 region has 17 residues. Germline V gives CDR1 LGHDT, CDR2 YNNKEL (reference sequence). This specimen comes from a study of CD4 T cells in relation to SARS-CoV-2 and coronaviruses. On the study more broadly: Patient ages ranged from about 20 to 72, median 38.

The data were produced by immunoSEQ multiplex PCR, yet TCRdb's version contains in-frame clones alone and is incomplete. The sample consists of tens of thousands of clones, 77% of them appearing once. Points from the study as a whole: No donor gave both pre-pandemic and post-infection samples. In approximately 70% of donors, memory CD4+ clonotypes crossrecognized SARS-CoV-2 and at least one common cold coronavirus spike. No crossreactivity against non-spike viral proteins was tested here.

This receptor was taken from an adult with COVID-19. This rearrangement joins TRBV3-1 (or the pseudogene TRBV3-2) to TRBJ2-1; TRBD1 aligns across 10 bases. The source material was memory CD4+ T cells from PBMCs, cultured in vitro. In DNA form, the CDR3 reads TGTGCCAGCAGCCAAGTCCTACCGGGACAGGGGTTGAATGAGCAGTTCTTC. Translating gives CASSQVLPGQGLNEQFF.